Shown below are 11 T cell receptor beta chains from a single sample sequenced in a study of OX40 agonist ivuxolimab in advanced cancers. This table comes from immunoSEQ multiplex PCR, and its TCRdb copy is limited to in-frame clones, with some not included. The sample has about 62,000 clones; roughly 90% are singletons. Sample: CD4+ or CD8+ T cells sorted from blood, taken in a trial of the OX40 agonist ivuxolimab. These receptors all stem from an adult with an advanced solid tumor such as melanoma, head and neck, liver or kidney cancer.

This clone has a single count. The V and J genes are TRBV19 and TRBJ2-7, with D perhaps given as TRBD1 or TRBD2 (5 bases each). Germline assignment: CDR1 LNHDA and CDR2 SQIVND (reference sequence). V lost 9 bases, J lost 3 bases, and 21 bases lay in between. The CDR3 sequence is 15 residues long. This CDR3 reads CASRPGTGGVYEQYF. CDR3 bases: TGTGCCAGCCGCCCGGGGACGGGCGGTGTCTACGAGCAGTACTTC.

The chain joins TRBV2 to TRBJ1-1, with TRBD1 matching over 8 bases. J lost 3 bases, V lost 5 bases, and 5 bases had no gene match. The CDR3 length is 14 residues. Germline CDR1 reads SNHLY; CDR2 reads FYNNEI. The CDR3 sequence: CASSQTTGDTEAFF. The DNA of the CDR3 is TGTGCCAGCAGTCAAACGACAGGGGACACTGAAGCTTTCTTT.

The CDR3 DNA is TGTGCCAGCGGACCGGGAGGGAACACCGGGGAGCTGTTTTTT. It specifies CASGPGGNTGELFF. The chain couples TRBV7-3 to TRBJ2-2; TRBD2 agrees at 7 bases. CDR1 and CDR2 from the germline V gene are SGHTA and FQGTGA. With V trimmed by 8 bases and J by 1 base, 4 bases remained unmatched. This CDR3 spans 14 amino acids.

The genes are TRBV27 and TRBJ1-5; 10 positions agree with TRBD1. The CDR3 has 16 residues. CDR1 is MNHEY, CDR2 SMNVEV, per germline (reference sequence). V dropped 10 bases and J dropped 0; count of bases not matched to a gene: 9. CDR3 DNA: TGTGCCACCCGGGACAGGGGATCTTATAGCAATCAGCCCCAGCATTTT. Its protein product is CATRDRGSYSNQPQHF.

This clone was observed a single time. The gene calls are TRBV29-1 and TRBJ2-3; no clear D gene. CDR1 is SQVTM and CDR2 is ANQGSEA in the germline V gene. This CDR3 is 13 amino acids long. V was cut by 7 bases and J by 4 bases, with 15 bases left in between. The CDR3 DNA is TGCAGCGGGCCTCTCCCGGGCTCAGATACGCAGTATTTT. Encoded protein: CSGPLPGSDTQYF.

The chain is built from TRBV11-3 and TRBJ2-7; 8 positions agree with TRBD1. Germline V gene lookup returns CDR1 SGHNT and CDR2 YENEEA. V lost 0 bases, J lost 0 bases, and 1 base stayed unmatched. CDR3 length: 15 residues. The CDR3 coding sequence is TGTGCCAGCAGCTTAGAGACAGGGGACTCCTACGAGCAGTACTTC. Translating gives CASSLETGDSYEQYF. The variable domain in full, with the rest retrieved from reference TRBV11-3 and TRBJ2-7, is EAGVVQSPRYKIIEKKQPVAFWCNPISGHNTLYWYLQNLGQGPELLIRYENEEAVDDSQLPKDRFSAERLKGVDSTLKIQPAELGDSAVYLCASSLETGDSYEQYFGPGTRLTVT.

The chain has TRBV7-2 and TRBJ2-5; D might be TRBD1 or TRBD2, each matching 7 bases. The CDR3 loop spans 15 amino acids. Germline lookup yields CDR1 SGHTA and CDR2 FQGNSA. V gave up 5 bases and J gave up 5 bases, with 18 bases separating them. The CDR3, as DNA: TGTGCCAGCAGCCAGGGGGGGACATCCAGGGAGACCCAGTACTTC. The encoded protein is CASSQGGTSRETQYF. Combining the CDR3 with reference TRBV7-2 and TRBJ2-5 gives the whole variable domain GAGVSQSPSNKVTEKGKDVELRCDPISGHTALYWYRQSLGQGLEFLIYFQGNSAPDKSGLPSDRFSAERTGGSVSTLTIQRTQQEDSAVYLCASSQGGTSRETQYFGPGTRLLVL.

V gene TRBV19 combines with J gene TRBJ1-1; 7 bases match TRBD1. V gave up 7 bases and J gave up 0 bases; unmatched junction bases: 14. Germline CDR1 is LNHDA and CDR2 is SQIVND (reference sequence). CDR3 size: 17 residues. The CDR3 spells CASTLLTGTVMNTEAFF. The CDR3 DNA sequence: TGTGCCAGTACCCTCCTCACCGGGACAGTGATGAACACTGAAGCTTTCTTT.

The V and J genes are TRBV6-4 and TRBJ2-1; 9 nucleotides line up with TRBD1. The CDR3 sequence is 12 residues long. V shed 3 bases and J 10 bases; nucleotides not matched to a gene: 1. Germline CDR1 MRHNA, CDR2 SNTAGT. The CDR3 DNA sequence: TGTGCCAGCAGTGAGGGGACAGGGGAGCAGTTCTTC. Amino acids: CASSEGTGEQFF.

The CDR3 protein is CASSEAGQGAYTF. CDR3 in DNA: TGTGCCAGCAGTGAAGCCGGACAGGGGGCCTACACCTTC. The rearrangement joins TRBV2 to TRBJ1-2, with TRBD1 matching over 11 bases. This CDR3 is built from 13 residues. Germline CDR1 reads SNHLY; CDR2 reads FYNNEI. The ends lost 0 bases at V and 10 bases at J; junction bases unmatched: 1. Supplemented by reference TRBV2 and TRBJ1-2, the full variable domain reads EPEVTQTPSHQVTQMGQEVILRCVPISNHLYFYWYRQILGQKVEFLVSFYNNEISEKSEIFDDQFSVERPDGSNFTLKIRSTKLEDSAMYFCASSEAGQGAYTFGSGTRLTVV.

V gene TRBV7-2 combines with J gene TRBJ2-4; D ambiguous. CDR3 length: 14 amino acids. Per the germline V gene, CDR1 is SGHTA and CDR2 is FQGNSA. Trimming cost V 0 bases and J 3 bases, with 6 bases left between them. CDR3 DNA sequence: TGTGCCAGCAGCTTAGCAGGATTCAAAAACATTCAGTACTTC. As protein: CASSLAGFKNIQYF.